The sequence of this TCR beta chain was determined in a study of CD8 T cells in ankylosing spondylitis. J was trimmed by 7 bases and V by 6 bases; bases with no gene match: 6. Germline V CDR1 and CDR2: SGHTA, FQGTGA. CDR3 size: 13 residues. TCRdb reprocessed the 5' RACE reads via MiXCR and lists one record per CDR3 protein. The sample lists some 92,000 distinct CDR3 sequences; more than 25% were seen once. V usage is TRBV7-3 and J usage is TRBJ1-2; 9 bases agree with TRBD1. The origin of this receptor is a male donor with ankylosing spondylitis or in good health (not recorded which). The specimen was blood, either unsorted or a sorted T cell fraction (not recorded which). The DNA of the CDR3 is TGTGCCAGCAGTCCACAGGGGGCAGGTGGCTACACCTTC. The encoded protein is CASSPQGAGGYTF.